This T cell receptor (beta chain) was found in a study of shared clonotypes between healthy human individuals. The CDR3 spans 13 residues. Germline CDR1 and CDR2: MNHNS and SASEGT. V was clipped by 6 bases and J by 4 bases, with 11 bases between them. Clones were read by immunoSEQ multiplex PCR, and TCRdb kept only the in-frame ones, dropping some. The table records 2 million to 2.5 million clones, approximately 95% of them present only once. The rearrangement joins TRBV6-1 to TRBJ2-3, with D perhaps TRBD1 or TRBD2 (5 bases each). The specimen was naive CD4+ T cells from PBMCs. Subset noted: CD45RA+ positively selected. The origin of this receptor is a man between 18 and 29 years old in good health. Some clones in this sample may be carry-over from other donors' samples. CDR3 coding DNA: TGTGCCAGCAGAGCTGAGGGGTCAGATACGCAGTATTTT. Its translation is CASRAEGSDTQYF.